This T cell receptor beta chain stems from a study of identical twins. Study-level results: Out-of-frame alpha sequences shared by twins showed excess low generation probability. The models systematically underestimated how much out-of-frame TCR alpha was shared in monozygotic twins. Excess sharing between twins was weaker in beta out-of-frame sequences.

Carrying unique molecular identifiers, the cDNA also gained a universal primer site through template switching. Each CDR3 protein is one row after TCRdb ran MiXCR on the 5' RACE reads. The data hold roughly 250,000 distinct CDR3 sequences, with approximately 7.9% observed a single time. V was shortened by 1 base and J by 0 bases, with 8 bases between the two germline ends. The CDR3 spans 14 residues. The germline CDR1 and CDR2 sequences are SGHRS and YFSETQ. This clonotype was picked up many times. The target antigen is unknown. These data also formed part of another study, on yellow fever vaccine responses in identical twins.

This sequence originates from a woman aged 18-30 years in good health. The chain is built from TRBV5-1 and TRBJ2-7, with D unclear. Material for sequencing was CD8+ T cells sorted from blood. DNA of the CDR3: TGCGCCAGCAGCTTGACCGGTAGCTCCTACGAGCAGTACTTC. It is translated as CASSLTGSSYEQYF.